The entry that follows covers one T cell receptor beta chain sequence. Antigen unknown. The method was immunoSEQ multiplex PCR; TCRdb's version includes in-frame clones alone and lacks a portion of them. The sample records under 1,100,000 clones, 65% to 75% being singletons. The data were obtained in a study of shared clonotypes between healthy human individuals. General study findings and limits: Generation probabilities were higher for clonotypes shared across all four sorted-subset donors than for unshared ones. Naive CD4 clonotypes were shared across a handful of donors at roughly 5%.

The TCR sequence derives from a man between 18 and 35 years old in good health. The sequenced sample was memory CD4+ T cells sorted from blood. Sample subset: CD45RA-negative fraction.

The CDR3 DNA reads TGTGCCAGCTCACCAACCCGGCACAACTACGAGCAGTACTTC. Its translation is CASSPTRHNYEQYF. The V gene is TRBV18, the J gene TRBJ2-7; D ambiguous. The germline V gene has CDR1 KGHSH and CDR2 LQKENI. CDR3 length: 14 amino acids. V lost 2 bases to trimming and J lost 3 bases, with 11 bases between them.